One and the same sample provided the 10 T cell receptor beta chains below, sequenced in a study of T cell responses to AZD1222 COVID-19 vaccine. TCRdb's copy holds only in-frame clones and misses some; the assay was immunoSEQ multiplex PCR. Of 55,000 to 70,000 clones in the sample, roughly 89% are singletons; the top ten hold under 6.5%. The source was peripheral blood, collected 28 days after the second AZD1222 dose. These receptor sequences come from an adult who received the AZD1222 COVID-19 vaccine.

The chain combines TRBV5-1 with TRBJ1-1, with 11 nucleotides matching TRBD1. After removal of 4 bases from V and 8 bases from J, the junction contained 7 bases not matched to a gene. The V gene's germline CDR1 is SGHRS and CDR2 YFSETQ. This CDR3 is built from 14 residues. Here the CDR3 DNA reads TGCGCCAGCAGCCCAGGACAGGGGGCGAGGGAAGCTTTCTTT. The encoded protein is CASSPGQGAREAFF.

The chain recombines TRBV28 with TRBJ2-5; 8 nucleotides agree with TRBD2. Germline V CDR1 and CDR2: MDHEN, SYDVKM. There are 17 residues in the CDR3. After removal of 7 bases from V and 5 bases from J, the junction contained 18 bases not matched to a gene. CDR3 sequence reads: CASNRQLGGGKGETQYF. For the CDR3, the DNA is TGTGCCAGCAATCGCCAACTCGGCGGGGGGAAAGGGGAGACCCAGTACTTC.

The chain employs TRBV7-9 and TRBJ1-6; D is undetermined. CDR1 is SEHNR and CDR2 is FQNEAQ in the germline V gene (reference sequence). The CDR3 totals 15 residues. Trimming pared 1 base from V and 6 bases from J, leaving 10 bases between. The CDR3 sequence: CASSLDLSGNSPLHF. The CDR3 coding sequence is TGTGCCAGCAGCTTAGACCTTAGCGGTAATTCACCCCTCCACTTT.

Only one count was recorded for this clone. The rearrangement links TRBV5-4 to TRBJ2-3; D remains unclear. In germline, CDR1 is SGHNT, CDR2 YYREEE (reference sequence). The CDR3 runs to 14 residues. With 3 bases removed from V and 1 base from J, the gap between germline ends came to 9 bases. The CDR3 reads CASSYMSGTDTQYF. The CDR3 DNA reads TGTGCCAGCAGCTATATGAGCGGCACAGATACGCAGTATTTT. The full variable domain, with the rest looked up from reference TRBV5-4 and TRBJ2-3, is ETGVTQSPTHLIKTRGQQVTLRCSSQSGHNTVSWYQQALGQGPQFIFQYYREEENGRGNFPPRFSGLQFPNYSSELNVNALELDDSALYLCASSYMSGTDTQYFGPGTRLTVL.

This chain uses TRBV10-3 with TRBJ1-2; 7 nucleotides match TRBD1. The CDR3 covers 14 residues. J lost 3 bases, V lost 6 bases, and 7 bases had no gene match. CDR1 is ENHRY, CDR2 SYGVKD, per germline. The CDR3 reads CAISSGTVDYGYTF. DNA for the CDR3: TGTGCCATCAGCTCCGGGACAGTGGACTATGGCTACACCTTC.

The chain uses TRBV15 and TRBJ2-7; D unresolved. CDR1 is LNHNV and CDR2 is YYDKDF in the germline V gene (reference sequence). V lost 0 bases and J lost 3, with 6 bases in between. The CDR3 totals 13 residues. In nucleotides, the CDR3 is TGTGCCACCAGCAGAGATCTTAGCTACGAGCAGTACTTC. It translates to CATSRDLSYEQYF. Supplemented by reference TRBV15 and TRBJ2-7, the full variable domain reads DAMVIQNPRYQVTQFGKPVTLSCSQTLNHNVMYWYQQKSSQAPKLLFHYYDKDFNNEADTPDNFQSRRPNTSFCFLDIRSPGLGDTAMYLCATSRDLSYEQYFGPGTRLTVT.

This chain joins TRBV10-2 and TRBJ2-1, with D hard to call. Trimming took off 2 bases at V and 12 bases at J, with 23 bases between the two ends. This CDR3 region has 16 residues. Germline V CDR1 and CDR2: WSHSY, SAAADI. The CDR3 protein is CASSEESIRRSMMQFF. The CDR3 bases are TGCGCCAGCAGTGAGGAGTCCATCAGACGGTCAATGATGCAGTTCTTC.

The chain is built from TRBV30 and TRBJ1-2; D perhaps matches TRBD1 (5 bases). The length of the CDR3 is 13 residues. The V gene's germline CDR1 is GTSNPN and CDR2 SVGIG (reference sequence). The germline V and J ends were trimmed by 4 bases and 1 base, with 10 bases remaining between them. The CDR3 sequence is CAWTGFINYGYTF. CDR3 coding DNA: TGTGCCTGGACAGGGTTTATTAACTATGGCTACACCTTC.

The J gene is TRBJ2-1, the V gene TRBV6-4; a weak D match, TRBD2 (5 bases). Trimming left V 3 bases short and J 7 bases short, with 13 bases between. The V gene's germline CDR1 is MRHNA and CDR2 SNTAGT. The CDR3 contains 14 residues. The CDR3 DNA sequence: TGTGCCAGCAGTGAAAGGCTAGCCGTGAATGAGCAGTTCTTC. Its protein is CASSERLAVNEQFF.

The V gene is TRBV6-1, the J gene TRBJ1-6; the match to TRBD1 covers 9 bases. J was trimmed by 0 bases and V by 1 base; bases with no gene match: 4. Germline V lookup: CDR1 MNHNS, CDR2 SASEGT. The CDR3 sequence is 18 residues long. The CDR3: CASSEETGGSSYNSPLHF. Here the CDR3 DNA reads TGTGCCAGCAGTGAAGAGACAGGGGGAAGCTCCTATAATTCACCCCTCCACTTT.